This TCR beta chain was identified in a study of OX40 agonist ivuxolimab in advanced cancers. The CDR3 spans 13 residues. Deletions cut 2 bases from V and 5 bases from J, with 10 bases between. Looked up from germline, CDR1 is LGHNA and CDR2 is YNFKEQ. Measured with immunoSEQ multiplex PCR; TCRdb has only the in-frame clones, and not every one. This repertoire shows about 81,000 clones, 80% to 90% found once; its top ten account for approximately 6.3%. This TCR came from an adult with an advanced solid tumor such as melanoma, head and neck, liver or kidney cancer. V gene TRBV4-2 combines with J gene TRBJ2-7; D may be TRBD1 (6 bases). The sample in question was CD4+ or CD8+ T cells sorted from blood, obtained in a trial of the OX40 agonist ivuxolimab. The CDR3 here is CASSQKSGDEQYF. The CDR3 bases are TGTGCCAGCAGCCAAAAGTCAGGGGACGAGCAGTACTTC.